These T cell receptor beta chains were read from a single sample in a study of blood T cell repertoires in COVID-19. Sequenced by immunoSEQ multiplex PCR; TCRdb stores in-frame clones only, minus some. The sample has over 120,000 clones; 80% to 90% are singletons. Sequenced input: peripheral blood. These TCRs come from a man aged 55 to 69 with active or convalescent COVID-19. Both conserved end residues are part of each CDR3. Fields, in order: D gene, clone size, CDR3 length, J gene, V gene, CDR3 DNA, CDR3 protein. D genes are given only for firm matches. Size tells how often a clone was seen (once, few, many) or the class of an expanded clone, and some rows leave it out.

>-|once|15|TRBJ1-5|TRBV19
TGTGCCAGTAGTTTTAGGGGTAGAAGCAATCAGCCCCAGCATTTT
CASSFRGRSNQPQHF
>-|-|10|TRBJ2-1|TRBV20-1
TGCAGTGCCCGGTACGGTGAGCAGTTCTTC
CSARYGEQFF
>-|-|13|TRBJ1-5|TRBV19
TGTGCCAGTAGTGGTATAGGCAATCAGCCCCAGCATTTT
CASSGIGNQPQHF
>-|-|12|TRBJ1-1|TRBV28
TGTGCCAGCAGCCGACTTGGCTTGGAAGCTTTCTTT
CASSRLGLEAFF
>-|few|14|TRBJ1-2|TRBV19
TGTGCCAGCCAAGAGGCGGTCTCTAACTATGGCTACACCTTC
CASQEAVSNYGYTF
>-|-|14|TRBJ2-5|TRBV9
TGTGCCAGCAGCGTAGATCCAGGGAAAGAGACCCAGTACTTC
CASSVDPGKETQYF
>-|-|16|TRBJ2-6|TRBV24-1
TGTGCCACCAGTGATTTCGGAGTATCTGGGGCCAACGTCCTGACTTTC
CATSDFGVSGANVLTF
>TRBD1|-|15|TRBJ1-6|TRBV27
TGTGCCAGCAGTTTACGGGACAGGGGGAATTCACCCCTCCACTTT
CASSLRDRGNSPLHF
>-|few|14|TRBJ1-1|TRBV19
TGTGCCAGTATCCCCGGGAGGGCGAACACTGAAGCTTTCTTT
CASIPGRANTEAFF
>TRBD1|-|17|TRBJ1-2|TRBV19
TGTGCCAGTAGCCATCTCCGGGGACAGGGGGGCAACTATGGCTACACCTTC
CASSHLRGQGGNYGYTF
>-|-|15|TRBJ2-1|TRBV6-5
TGTGCCAGCACCAAGCCAGGACAGCCCTACAATGAGCAGTTCTTC
CASTKPGQPYNEQFF
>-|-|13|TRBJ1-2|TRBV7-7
TGTGCCAGCAGCTCAAGGGGTTCCTATGGCTACACCTTC
CASSSRGSYGYTF
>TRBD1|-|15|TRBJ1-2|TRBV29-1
TGCAGCGCCCAAAGACAGGGGAGGACGGACTATGGCTACACCTTC
CSAQRQGRTDYGYTF
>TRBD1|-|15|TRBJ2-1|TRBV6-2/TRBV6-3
TGTGCCAGCAGTTTCCTGGACAGGGCCATCAATGAGCAGTTCTTC
CASSFLDRAINEQFF
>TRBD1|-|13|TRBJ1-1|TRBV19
TGTGCCAGTAGTGCGACAGGGCTCACTGAAGCTTTCTTT
CASSATGLTEAFF
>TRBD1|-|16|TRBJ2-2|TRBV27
TGTGCCAGCAGTTCATGGGACAGGGGGCGGTCCGGGGAGCTGTTTTTT
CASSSWDRGRSGELFF
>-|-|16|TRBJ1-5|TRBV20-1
TGCAGTGCTAGTGATCGTTCAGGGGTGTATAATCAGCCCCAGCATTTT
CSASDRSGVYNQPQHF
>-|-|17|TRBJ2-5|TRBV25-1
TGTGCCAGCAGTGAACTTCTACTTCGGGATGTTGGAGAGACCCAGTACTTC
CASSELLLRDVGETQYF
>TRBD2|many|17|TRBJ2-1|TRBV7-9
TGTGCCAGCAGCTTCGCGGGAGACGGATTCTACGGGGATGAGCAGTTCTTC
CASSFAGDGFYGDEQFF
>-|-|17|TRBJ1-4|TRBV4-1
TGCGCCAGCAGCCAATCTCGGACGCGAGGGACTAATGAAAAACTGTTTTTT
CASSQSRTRGTNEKLFF
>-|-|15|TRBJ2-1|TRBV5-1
TGCGCCAGCAGCTTCTTTCTGGACTCGCCCCAGGAGCAGTTCTTC
CASSFFLDSPQEQFF
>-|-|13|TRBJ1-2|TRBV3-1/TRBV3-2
TGTGCCAGCAGCCCGAAACTAGGGAGCGGCTACACCTTC
CASSPKLGSGYTF
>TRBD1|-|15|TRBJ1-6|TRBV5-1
TGCGCCAGCAGCCAGGGGGCTTCGAATAATTCACCCCTCCACTTT
CASSQGASNNSPLHF
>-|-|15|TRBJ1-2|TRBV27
TGTGCCAGCAGTTCCCTTTCCGGGAGGGGATATGGCTACACCTTC
CASSSLSGRGYGYTF
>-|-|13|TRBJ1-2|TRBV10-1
TGCGCCAGCAGTGAGTCCCGGGGTCGTGGCTACACCTTC
CASSESRGRGYTF
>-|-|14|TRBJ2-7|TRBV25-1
TGTGCCAGCAGCAATGCAGGGTCTTTGGGCGAGCAGTACTTC
CASSNAGSLGEQYF
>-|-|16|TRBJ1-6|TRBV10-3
TGTGCCATCAGTGAGTCTTCGAGCTCCTATAATTCACCCCTCCACTTT
CAISESSSSYNSPLHF
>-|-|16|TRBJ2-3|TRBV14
TGTGCCAGCAGCTTCGGAGGGGGGGCCGGAGCAGATACGCAGTATTTT
CASSFGGGAGADTQYF
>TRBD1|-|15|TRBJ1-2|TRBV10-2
TGCGCCAGCAGTGCCCGGGACAGCCCTTCGGATGGCTACACCTTC
CASSARDSPSDGYTF
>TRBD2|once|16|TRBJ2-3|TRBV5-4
TGTGCCAGCAGCTTACCCGGACTAGCGGGGACAGATACGCAGTATTTT
CASSLPGLAGTDTQYF
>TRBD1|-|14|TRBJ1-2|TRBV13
TGTGCCAGCAGCCCCCGGACAGGGGCGGATGGCTACACCTTC
CASSPRTGADGYTF
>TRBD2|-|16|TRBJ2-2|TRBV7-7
TGTGCCAGCAGCTTCGGGGGACTAGCGTACACCGGGGAGCTGTTTTTT
CASSFGGLAYTGELFF
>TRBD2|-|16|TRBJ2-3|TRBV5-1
TGCGCCAGCAGCTCGAGCCGGGGGGAGACGGCAGATACGCAGTATTTT
CASSSSRGETADTQYF
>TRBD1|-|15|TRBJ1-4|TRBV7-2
TGTGCCAGCAGCTCCTCGACAGGGGGGTCTGGAAAACTGTTTTTT
CASSSSTGGSGKLFF
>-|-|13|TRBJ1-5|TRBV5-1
TGCGCCAGCAGCCGGAGGGGGGGTCAGCCCCAGCATTTT
CASSRRGGQPQHF
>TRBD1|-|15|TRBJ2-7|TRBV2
TGTGCCAGCAGCTCCCAGGGACAGGGGGCCGAAGAGCAGTACTTC
CASSSQGQGAEEQYF
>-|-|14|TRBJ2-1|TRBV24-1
TGTGCCACCAGTGACTCCCCGCTAGCGCCTAAGCAGTTCTTC
CATSDSPLAPKQFF
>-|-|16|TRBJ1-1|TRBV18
TGTGCCAGCTCACCGGCCTTAGGCAGGGTACAAACTGAAGCTTTCTTT
CASSPALGRVQTEAFF
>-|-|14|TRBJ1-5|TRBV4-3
TGCGCCAGCAGCCAAAACTCTGAGAGTCAGCCCCAGCATTTT
CASSQNSESQPQHF
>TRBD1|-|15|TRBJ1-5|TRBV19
TGTGCCAGTAATGCAGGGGGTTGGAGCAATCAGCCCCAGCATTTT
CASNAGGWSNQPQHF
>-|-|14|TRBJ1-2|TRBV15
TGTGCCACCAGGGGGATTAGTACAGGGTATGGCTACACCTTC
CATRGISTGYGYTF
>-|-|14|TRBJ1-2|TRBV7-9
TGTGCCAGCAGCTTCCCGGGGGTAGTTTATGGCTACACCTTC
CASSFPGVVYGYTF
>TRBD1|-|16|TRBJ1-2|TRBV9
TGTGCCAGCAGCGTAGGTACAGGATGGGACAGCTATGGCTACACCTTC
CASSVGTGWDSYGYTF
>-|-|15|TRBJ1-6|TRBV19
TGTGCCAGTAGTATGGAGGCAATCTATAATTCACCCCTCCACTTT
CASSMEAIYNSPLHF
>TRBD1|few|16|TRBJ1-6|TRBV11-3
TGTGCCAGCAGCCCCGGACAGGGGGTCTATAATTCACCCCTCCACTTT
CASSPGQGVYNSPLHF
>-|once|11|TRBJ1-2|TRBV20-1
TGCAGTGCTACCCATAACTATGGCTACACCTTC
CSATHNYGYTF
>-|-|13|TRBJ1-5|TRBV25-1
TGTGCCAGTTCCGGGGATAGCAATCAGCCCCAGCATTTT
CASSGDSNQPQHF